This T cell receptor (beta chain) originates from a study of Graves' ophthalmopathy and Graves' hyperthyroidism (dated by TCRdb to about 2018). Background on the whole study: Peripheral blood was collected at initial diagnosis, prior to any treatment. TCR beta repertoire signatures were used to distinguish Graves' ophthalmopathy from Graves' hyperthyroidism and to predict progression to ophthalmopathy. In total, 135 blood samples were TCR-sequenced: 43 ophthalmopathy, under 80 hyperthyroidism and some 17 hyperthyroidism-to-ophthalmopathy patients. To explore V-J signatures that separate ophthalmopathy from hyperthyroidism, a discovery set of 100 patients was enrolled, consisting of 43 with ophthalmopathy and some 59 with stable hyperthyroidism. An independent validation cohort comprised roughly 20 hyperthyroidism patients and 15 to 17 patients who later progressed from hyperthyroidism to ophthalmopathy. In more than five hyperthyroidism patients, T-cell repertoires of thyroid tissue and blood were compared. Once sampling was done, hyperthyroidism patients were given methimazole at a starting dose of 30 mg daily, while ophthalmopathy patients were given high-dose intravenous methylprednisolone. The roughly 90 discovery patients were divided at random into training and test sets in a 7:3 ratio. Findings and caveats that apply to the study as a whole: In validation, the model predicted ophthalmopathy progression with nearly 71% sensitivity and roughly 78% specificity; about a dozen predicted patients were CT-confirmed with GO in a median of 6.5 months. The 13-signature model separated ophthalmopathy from stable hyperthyroidism with approximately 85% sensitivity and approximately 83% specificity in cross-validation, and 80%/75% in the test set. No statistical method was used to predetermine the sample size, and group allocation was not hidden from the investigators. Most expanded thyroid clonotypes with frequency above 0.001 were also detected in blood, suggesting blood repertoires may reflect the thyroid immune response.

This clonotype was counted ten times or more. The antigen this receptor binds is unknown. Base quality data are lacking; no much larger clone is found one base away. Stable hyperthyroidism was defined as no progression to ophthalmopathy within 18 months of follow-up. The hyperthyroidism patients were 18 to 65 years old and newly diagnosed, with a disease duration of less than 2 months. Patients with other autoimmune diseases, uncontrolled infections, pregnancy or lactation were excluded from the study. Clinical symptoms, serum thyroxine, TRAb, thyroid ultrasound and orbital computed tomography formed the basis of the diagnosis. Ficoll-Paque density gradient centrifugation was used to isolate PBMCs from 8 to 10 ml of fresh peripheral blood. Trizol reagent was used to extract the total RNA, and its quality was then checked on an Agilent 2100 Bioanalyzer. CDR3 length: 14 amino acids, cysteine to phenylalanine. Left in the record is the CDR3 DNA by itself, 42 bases read in frame from the first base. Looking up the germline V gene (reference sequence) yields CDR1 DFQATT and CDR2 SNEGSKA. V and J are truncated by 5 bases and 3 bases respectively, leaving an intervening sequence of 14 bases.

TCR beta CDR3 regions were amplified from RNA transcripts for repertoire sequencing. HTBI primers and the Qiagen OneStep RT-PCR kit were used in a first-round RT-PCR, which was followed by a second-round multiplex PCR, size selection and purification. Libraries were sequenced paired-end with 100 bp reads on an Illumina HiSeq2000. On the study's bioinformatics: SOAPnuke was used to process the reads, throwing out any read that had adapters, had uncalled bases, had a mean Phred below 15, or lacked an exact constant-primer or identifier match. COPE v1.2.5 was used to merge high-quality paired reads. Each unique nucleotide sequence was defined as a clonotype, and clonotypes were aligned to IMGT TRB V, D and J references with MiTCR v1.1. Only V-J combinations with frequency above 0.0001 were analysed, covering about 99% of repertoires. For each V-J combination, a TCR clonal expansion and chaos score was defined as F50 clonal expansion divided by the chaos observed in the TCRdist matrix. Welch's t-statistics and random forest were used to reduce features to about a dozen V-J combinations, which were fed into a naive Bayes classifier. Thyroid-blood repertoire similarity was quantified with the Morisita-Horn index. TCRdb ran its own pipeline on the public reads, namely fastp trimming at Q25 and MiXCR clone calling, and kept in-frame beta chains. Duplicate CDR3 protein sequences are folded into a single record with the most common DNA and genes. The V and J calls and clone size come from TCRdb's table, not from the authors' own analysis. The sample has about 400,000 distinct CDR3 sequences on record, under 25% of them singletons. The biggest ten clones account for 2.5% to 3.5% of the sample.

The sample consisted of peripheral blood. This sequence was found in a woman under 30 with stable Graves' hyperthyroidism. Donor details come from another sample of the same person, matched by shared clones. The sequence links TRBV20-1 to TRBJ1-5; D gene: possibly TRBD1, on 5 matching bases. In nucleotide form, the sequence is TGCAGTGCTCTCCGGGCGGGGGACAATCAGCCCCAGCATTTT. It encodes CSALRAGDNQPQHF.